Listed below are T cell receptor beta chains from one sample, sequenced in a study of T cells in localized non-small cell lung cancer. Here immunoSEQ multiplex PCR was the method, and the copy in TCRdb shows in-frame clones only, minus some. The data show a few thousand clones, under 45% seen once. Sequenced here: normal lung tissue next to the tumor, sampled before any cancer treatment. The receptor source for this set is a woman aged 35 to 69 with stage II squamous cell lung carcinoma. Each CDR3 is given with its conserved first and last residue. D genes are given only for firm matches. Not every row has a clone size; where given, it reads once, few, many or a size class.

size: few
V: TRBV6-8
D: TRBD2
J: TRBJ2-1
CDR3: CASSTRGSSYNEQFF
DNA: TGTGCCAGCAGCACCCGCGGGAGCTCCTACAATGAGCAGTTCTTC

size: few
V: TRBV28
D: TRBD1
J: TRBJ1-5
CDR3: CANSSGTERNQPQHF
DNA: TGTGCCAACAGCTCCGGGACAGAGCGGAATCAGCCCCAGCATTTT

size: medium-sized
V: TRBV11-3
D: TRBD1
J: TRBJ1-2
CDR3: CASSLGPGQGTYGYTF
DNA: TGTGCCAGCAGCTTAGGTCCGGGACAGGGCACCTATGGCTACACCTTC

size: NA
V: TRBV19
D: TRBD2
J: TRBJ2-3
CDR3: CASKSLAGGGDTQYF
DNA: TGTGCCAGTAAATCTTTGGCGGGGGGTGGAGATACGCAGTATTTT

size: NA
V: TRBV5-1
D: NA
J: TRBJ1-4
CDR3: CASSPGRGLTNEKLFF
DNA: TGCGCTAGCAGCCCCGGGAGGGGGTTGACTAATGAAAAACTGTTTTTT

size: few
V: TRBV28
D: NA
J: TRBJ1-1
CDR3: CASSLGGRTEAFF
DNA: TGTGCCAGCAGTTTAGGTGGGCGGACTGAAGCTTTCTTT

size: NA
V: TRBV28
D: NA
J: TRBJ2-1
CDR3: CASNSGSSRNEQFF
DNA: TGTGCCAGCAATTCAGGTTCGTCGAGGAATGAGCAGTTCTTC

size: NA
V: TRBV28
D: NA
J: TRBJ1-2
CDR3: CASSFAVPANGYTF
DNA: TGTGCCAGCAGTTTTGCAGTCCCCGCCAATGGCTACACCTTC

size: medium-sized
V: TRBV11-3
D: NA
J: TRBJ2-5
CDR3: CASSPNRDQETQYF
DNA: TGTGCCAGCAGCCCTAACAGAGACCAAGAGACCCAGTACTTC

size: NA
V: TRBV28
D: TRBD1
J: TRBJ2-7
CDR3: CASSRYRGPYEQYF
DNA: TGTGCCAGCAGTCGCTACAGGGGCCCCTACGAGCAGTACTTC

size: NA
V: TRBV18
D: TRBD1
J: TRBJ2-1
CDR3: CASSPDRARSYNEQFF
DNA: TGTGCCAGCTCACCAGACAGGGCCAGATCCTACAATGAGCAGTTCTTC

size: few
V: TRBV11-3
D: NA
J: TRBJ2-1
CDR3: CASSLDSSSYNEQFF
DNA: TGTGCCAGCAGCTTAGACAGCAGCTCCTACAATGAGCAGTTCTTC

size: few
V: TRBV11-3
D: NA
J: TRBJ1-1
CDR3: CASSLDLVDTEAFF
DNA: TGTGCCAGCAGCTTAGACTTGGTGGACACTGAAGCTTTCTTT

size: NA
V: TRBV5-1
D: NA
J: TRBJ1-5
CDR3: CASSLDGAGKPQHF
DNA: TGCGCCAGCAGCCTCGACGGGGCAGGTAAGCCCCAGCATTTT

size: medium-sized
V: TRBV7-2
D: NA
J: TRBJ1-2
CDR3: CASSLGAGDGYTF
DNA: TGTGCCAGCAGCTTAGGGGCAGGGGATGGCTACACCTTC

size: NA
V: TRBV29-1
D: NA
J: TRBJ2-3
CDR3: CSSMEARTDTQYF
DNA: TGCAGCTCTATGGAGGCTCGCACAGATACGCAGTATTTT

size: NA
V: TRBV19
D: NA
J: TRBJ2-4
CDR3: CASSIVRGIQYF
DNA: TGTGCCAGTAGTATAGTTCGCGGGATCCAGTACTTC

size: NA
V: TRBV29-1
D: NA
J: TRBJ2-7
CDR3: CSVESQGGYEQYF
DNA: TGCAGCGTTGAATCTCAGGGCGGCTACGAGCAGTACTTC

size: NA
V: TRBV15
D: NA
J: TRBJ1-5
CDR3: CATSRDRGVRQPQHF
DNA: TGTGCCACCAGCAGAGATCGAGGGGTTAGGCAGCCCCAGCATTTT

size: NA
V: TRBV25-1
D: TRBD1
J: TRBJ2-5
CDR3: CASSEWAGTGFQETQYF
DNA: TGTGCCAGCAGTGAGTGGGCTGGGACAGGGTTTCAAGAGACCCAGTACTTC

size: few
V: TRBV4-1
D: TRBD2
J: TRBJ2-5
CDR3: CASSQDLRPGGQYF
DNA: TGCGCCAGCAGCCAAGATTTACGCCCGGGGGGCCAGTACTTC

size: NA
V: TRBV6-8
D: NA
J: TRBJ1-4
CDR3: CASSPRGGEKLFF
DNA: TGTGCCAGCAGCCCGAGAGGGGGTGAAAAACTGTTTTTT

size: NA
V: TRBV11-3
D: TRBD1
J: TRBJ1-1
CDR3: CASSLGTGLGTEAFF
DNA: TGTGCCAGCAGCTTAGGGACAGGGCTGGGCACTGAAGCTTTCTTT

size: few
V: TRBV11-3
D: NA
J: TRBJ1-2
CDR3: CASSPPWEAKNGYTF
DNA: TGTGCCAGCAGCCCGCCGTGGGAGGCAAAGAATGGCTACACCTTC

size: few
V: TRBV1
D: NA
J: TRBJ1-5
CDR3: CASSQEMGGNQPQHF
DNA: TGCGCCAGCAGCCAAGAAATGGGGGGAAATCAGCCCCAGCATTTT

size: NA
V: TRBV18
D: NA
J: TRBJ1-2
CDR3: CASSPAGENYGYTF
DNA: TGTGCCAGCTCACCAGCGGGAGAAAACTATGGCTACACCTTC

size: NA
V: TRBV19
D: TRBD2
J: TRBJ2-3
CDR3: CASSRWSSGGSSDTQYF
DNA: TGTGCCAGTAGCAGGTGGTCTAGCGGGGGGTCTTCAGATACGCAGTATTTT

size: NA
V: TRBV19
D: NA
J: TRBJ1-5
CDR3: CASSIWGQDLNQPQHF
DNA: TGTGCCAGTAGTATTTGGGGGCAGGACCTCAATCAGCCCCAGCATTTT

size: few
V: TRBV7-6
D: NA
J: TRBJ2-7
CDR3: CASSLGAGGYEQYF
DNA: TGTGCCAGCAGCTTGGGAGCGGGTGGATACGAGCAGTACTTC

size: NA
V: TRBV18
D: NA
J: TRBJ1-6
CDR3: CASSPLPGSGNSPLHF
DNA: TGTGCCAGCTCACCGCTCCCCGGGTCAGGGAATTCACCCCTCCACTTT

size: few
V: TRBV11-3
D: NA
J: TRBJ2-3
CDR3: CASSLGGRGNTDTQYF
DNA: TGTGCCAGCAGCTTAGGTGGTAGGGGGAACACAGATACGCAGTATTTT

size: NA
V: TRBV25-1
D: NA
J: TRBJ2-3
CDR3: CASSEFGGNTDTQYF
DNA: TGTGCCAGCAGTGAATTTGGGGGCAACACAGATACGCAGTATTTT

size: NA
V: TRBV9
D: TRBD1
J: TRBJ1-3
CDR3: CASNGQGTLSGNTIYF
DNA: TGTGCCAGCAACGGACAGGGGACCCTCTCTGGAAACACCATATATTTT

size: NA
V: TRBV28
D: NA
J: TRBJ1-1
CDR3: CASSLTGRDTEAFF
DNA: TGTGCCAGCAGTTTAACGGGGAGGGACACTGAAGCTTTCTTT

size: few
V: TRBV11-3
D: NA
J: TRBJ1-5
CDR3: CASSAGYSNQPQHF
DNA: TGTGCCAGCAGCGCAGGTTATAGCAATCAGCCCCAGCATTTT

size: once
V: TRBV19
D: TRBD1
J: TRBJ2-7
CDR3: CASKPDRVFYEQYF
DNA: TGTGCCAGTAAGCCGGACAGGGTATTCTACGAGCAGTACTTC

size: NA
V: TRBV6-8
D: NA
J: TRBJ1-2
CDR3: CASSYSTRGDGYTF
DNA: TGTGCCAGCAGTTACTCGACCAGGGGAGATGGCTACACCTTC

size: NA
V: TRBV9
D: TRBD2
J: TRBJ2-7
CDR3: CASSRLADSYEQYF
DNA: TGTGCCAGCAGCCGACTAGCAGACTCCTACGAGCAGTACTTC

size: NA
V: TRBV19
D: NA
J: TRBJ1-5
CDR3: CASSNSNQPQHF
DNA: TGTGCCAGTAGTAATAGCAATCAGCCCCAGCATTTT

size: NA
V: TRBV5-1
D: TRBD2
J: TRBJ2-1
CDR3: CASSTTEAGGSGEQFF
DNA: TGCGCCAGCAGCACGACCGAAGCGGGAGGGTCTGGTGAGCAGTTCTTC

size: NA
V: TRBV19
D: TRBD1
J: TRBJ1-1
CDR3: CASSGRQGGTEAFF
DNA: TGTGCCAGTAGTGGGCGACAGGGTGGGACTGAAGCTTTCTTT

size: NA
V: TRBV15
D: TRBD2
J: TRBJ2-1
CDR3: CATSGPSGGPNNEQFF
DNA: TGTGCCACCAGCGGCCCATCGGGGGGACCGAACAATGAGCAGTTCTTC

size: few
V: TRBV28
D: TRBD1
J: TRBJ2-7
CDR3: CASSLYRGRSGGRHEQYF
DNA: TGTGCCAGCAGTTTATACAGGGGGCGCTCCGGCGGGAGACACGAGCAGTACTTC

size: few
V: TRBV6-8
D: NA
J: TRBJ2-2
CDR3: CASRLGGRTGELFF
DNA: TGTGCCAGCAGGCTAGGGGGTAGGACCGGGGAGCTGTTTTTT

size: NA
V: TRBV19
D: TRBD2
J: TRBJ2-1
CDR3: CASSIRTSGNNEQFF
DNA: TGTGCCAGTAGTATACGGACTAGCGGGAACAATGAGCAGTTCTTC